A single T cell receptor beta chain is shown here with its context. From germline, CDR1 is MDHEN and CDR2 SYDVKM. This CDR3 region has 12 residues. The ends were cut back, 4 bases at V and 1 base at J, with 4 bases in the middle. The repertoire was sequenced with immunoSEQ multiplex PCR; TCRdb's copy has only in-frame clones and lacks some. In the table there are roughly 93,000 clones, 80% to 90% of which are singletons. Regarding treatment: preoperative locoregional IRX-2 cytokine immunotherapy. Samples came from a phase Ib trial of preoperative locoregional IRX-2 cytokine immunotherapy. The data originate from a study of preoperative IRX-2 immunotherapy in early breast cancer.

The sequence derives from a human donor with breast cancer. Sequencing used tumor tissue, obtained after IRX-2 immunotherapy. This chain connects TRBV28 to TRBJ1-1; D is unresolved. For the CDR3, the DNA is TGTGCCAGCAGTTCATGGAACACTGAAGCTTTCTTT. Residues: CASSSWNTEAFF.